The T cell receptor (beta chain) described here comes from a study of T cells in Graves' hyperthyroidism and ophthalmopathy. The wider study: Any treatment followed the collection of peripheral blood at initial diagnosis. The study's findings and limits: Most expanded thyroid clonotypes above 0.001 recurred in blood.

Ophthalmopathy patients had Clinical Activity Score at least 3, NOSPECS grade at least 4, duration under 3 months. Orbital computed tomography, thyroid ultrasound, serum thyroxine and TRAb, and clinical symptoms together informed the diagnoses. Regarding this clonotype: Its antigen is still unknown.

Amplification targeted TCR beta CDR3 regions from RNA transcripts. In the first-round RT-PCR of the TCR CDR3, the HTBI primer set was used. In TCRdb, the multiplex PCR reads were re-called with MiXCR into one record per CDR3 protein. The sample lists approximately 600,000 distinct CDR3 sequences, 14% occurring once. In germline, CDR1 is MNHEY, CDR2 SVGEGT. The CDR3 is made up of 13 amino acids. V was pared by 1 base and J by 3 bases, with 6 bases between. The TCR originated in a young woman with Graves' ophthalmopathy. This chain links TRBV6-2 or TRBV6-3 with TRBJ1-1, with unresolved D. Sequencing was carried out using blood. The CDR3 nucleotides are TGTGCCAGCAGTTACTTCAGGCACACTGAAGCTTTCTTT. Translation: CASSYFRHTEAFF.